The 8 T cell receptor beta chains below all came from one sample that was sequenced in a study of blood T cell repertoires in COVID-19. Produced via immunoSEQ multiplex PCR; TCRdb's table is partial and in-frame only. The sample records over 65,000 clones, about 80% being singletons. Sequencing was performed on peripheral blood. These receptors originate from an elderly man with active COVID-19.

V and J are TRBV27 and TRBJ2-1; 9 nucleotides match TRBD2. Unmatched junction bases numbered 12, after V lost 8 bases and J lost 4 bases. The CDR3 is made up of 16 amino acids. Per germline, CDR1 MNHEY and CDR2 SMNVEV (reference sequence). This chain's CDR3 is CASVPEGAGGYNEQFF. In DNA form, the CDR3 reads TGTGCCAGCGTCCCCGAGGGAGCGGGGGGATACAATGAGCAGTTCTTC.

This rearrangement joins TRBV6-1 to TRBJ1-6; D gene unclear. The germline V gene has CDR1 MNHNS and CDR2 SASEGT. This CDR3 contains 15 residues. Trimming pared 2 bases from V and 6 bases from J, leaving 11 bases between. The CDR3 DNA follows: TGTGCCAGCAGTGAAACAGATCGTCCTAATTCACCCCTCCACTTT. Residues: CASSETDRPNSPLHF.

The sample holds one count of this clone. V gene TRBV29-1 combines with J gene TRBJ2-3, with 7 bases identical to TRBD1. Trimming cost V 6 bases and J 1 base; bases outside gene matches: 4. The length of the CDR3 is 13 residues. From germline, CDR1 is SQVTM and CDR2 ANQGSEA. CDR3 nucleotide sequence: TGCAGCGTCCGACAGGGTGGCACAGATACGCAGTATTTT. Encoded protein: CSVRQGGTDTQYF.

The CDR3 nucleotides are TGTGCCAGCAGCCTGACGGGGTATGAACTATTGAACTATGGCTACACCTTC. Amino acids: CASSLTGYELLNYGYTF. The chain has TRBV14 and TRBJ1-2; D remains unclear. The V and J ends lost 4 bases and 2 bases respectively, with 20 bases between them. CDR1 SGHDN and CDR2 FVKESK come from the germline V gene. The CDR3 has 17 amino acids.

The gene calls are TRBV5-1 and TRBJ2-7; no clear D gene. Between the trimmed V and J ends, which lost 4 bases and 4 bases, there was a span of 9 bases. The CDR3 loop spans 12 amino acids. Germline V lookup: CDR1 SGHRS, CDR2 YFSETQ. CDR3: CASSLTQYEQYF. DNA for the CDR3: TGCGCCAGCAGCCTCACACAATACGAGCAGTACTTC.

CDR3 residues: CASSSIEGTGHHTGSYEQYF. Here the CDR3 DNA reads TGTGCCAGCAGTTCGATAGAAGGGACAGGGCACCATACTGGATCCTACGAGCAGTACTTC. V gene TRBV27 combines with J gene TRBJ2-7, with 9 positions matching TRBD1. J was trimmed by 1 base and V by 4 bases; bases with no gene match: 20. This CDR3 region has 20 residues. Germline values: CDR1 MNHEY, CDR2 SMNVEV (reference sequence).

This clone was recorded at least ten times. The J gene is TRBJ1-2, the V gene TRBV6-5, with 7 bases aligning to TRBD1. The CDR3 is 12 amino acids. J lost 7 bases, V lost 6 bases, and 5 bases had no gene match. Germline V lookup: CDR1 MNHEY, CDR2 SVGAGI. This CDR3 is CASRLQGFGYTF. The CDR3, as DNA: TGTGCCAGCAGACTACAGGGGTTTGGCTACACCTTC.

The chain couples TRBV18 to TRBJ2-7; possible D gene TRBD1, 5 bases. V shed 3 bases and J shed 0 bases, with 9 bases lying between them. CDR3 length equals 14 residues. Germline V gene lookup returns CDR1 KGHSH and CDR2 LQKENI. The CDR3 is CASSPLDTSYEQYF. In DNA, the CDR3 is TGTGCCAGCTCACCTTTGGACACCTCCTACGAGCAGTACTTC.